A single sample is the source of the 14 T cell receptor beta chains below, sequenced in a study of blood T cell repertoires in COVID-19. This table comes from immunoSEQ multiplex PCR, and its TCRdb copy is limited to in-frame clones, with some not included. The sample lists about 350,000 clones; approximately 89% were seen once. Sample: peripheral blood. All receptors come from a woman in her sixties with COVID-19, enrolled during active disease.

The chain uses TRBV18 and TRBJ2-7; weak D call: TRBD1 (5 bases). This CDR3 spans 20 amino acids. V dropped 1 base and J dropped 4 bases, with 29 bases sitting between them. Germline values: CDR1 KGHSH, CDR2 LQKENI. DNA of the CDR3: TGTGCCAGCTCACCACGTGGGGCAGCACCCTACACGCCGGATTCTTACGAGCAGTACTTC. Its protein product is CASSPRGAAPYTPDSYEQYF.

The chain couples TRBV5-8 to TRBJ1-5, with D possibly being TRBD1 (6 bases). The CDR3 has 14 residues. CDR1 is SGHTS and CDR2 is YDEGEE in the germline V gene. Trimming took 4 bases from V and 7 from J, leaving 15 bases between them. The chain's CDR3 is CASSKLRGNQPQHF. The DNA for the CDR3 is TGTGCCAGCAGCAAGCTCAGGGGAAACCAGCCCCAGCATTTT.

The chain couples TRBV6-5 to TRBJ1-3, with TRBD1 identical over 7 bases. In germline, CDR1 is MNHEY, CDR2 SVGAGI. The CDR3 consists of 14 residues. V trimming: 6 bases; J trimming: 2 bases; junction bases outside the gene matches: 4. CDR3: CASREGAPGNTIYF. The CDR3 region has the DNA TGTGCCAGCAGAGAGGGGGCACCTGGAAACACCATATATTTT.

The chain uses TRBV6-5 and TRBJ1-1, with D possibly being TRBD1 (6 bases). The CDR3 spans 14 residues. Per germline, CDR1 MNHEY and CDR2 SVGAGI. V was clipped by 4 bases and J by 4 bases, with 13 bases between them. The CDR3 region has the DNA TGTGCCAGCAGTTTAAAGGGGGTCGGCACTGAAGCTTTCTTT. It codes for CASSLKGVGTEAFF.

This rearrangement joins TRBV10-2 to TRBJ1-5; TRBD1 might be the D (6 bases). V was trimmed by 6 bases and J by 4 bases, leaving 10 bases between them. From germline, CDR1 is WSHSY and CDR2 SAAADI. The CDR3 has 13 amino acids. This chain's CDR3 is CASRRTENQPQHF. DNA of the CDR3: TGCGCCAGCAGGCGGACAGAAAATCAGCCCCAGCATTTT.

This chain connects TRBV30 to TRBJ1-2; tentative D call: TRBD1 (5 bases). CDR1 GTSNPN and CDR2 SVGIG come from the germline V gene (reference sequence). The V end was cut by 4 bases, the J end by 4 bases, with 16 bases between. This CDR3 contains 14 residues. The CDR3 DNA sequence: TGTGCCTGGACTAGGGGTCAGGCTCCCTATGGCTACACCTTC. Translation gives CAWTRGQAPYGYTF.

This chain joins TRBV5-4 and TRBJ1-1; D is unresolved. Trimming removed 3 bases from V and 1 base from J, with 10 bases in between. Germline CDR1 reads SGHNT; CDR2 reads YYREEE (reference sequence). The length of the CDR3 is 14 residues. The CDR3: CASSWTGKNTEAFF. CDR3 coding DNA: TGTGCCAGCAGCTGGACCGGGAAGAACACTGAAGCTTTCTTT.

The rearrangement links TRBV15 to TRBJ2-1; 9 bases fit TRBD1. This CDR3 has 19 residues. Germline V gene lookup returns CDR1 LNHNV and CDR2 YYDKDF (reference sequence). The V gene end was trimmed by 0 bases and the J gene end by 9 bases; junction bases not matched to a gene: 18. CDR3 residues: CATSRDLSLGTGLVAEQFF. The CDR3 DNA is TGTGCCACCAGCAGAGATTTATCGTTAGGGACAGGGTTAGTGGCTGAGCAGTTCTTC.

This chain joins TRBV15 and TRBJ1-6; 7 bases fit TRBD1. Germline V CDR1 and CDR2: LNHNV, YYDKDF (reference sequence). CDR3 size: 15 residues. Germline trimming cut 3 bases from V and 7 bases from J; bases unmatched to any gene: 6. CDR3 nucleotides: TGTGCCACCAGCAGGATAGGGACAGCGAATTCACCCCTCCACTTT. Its protein product is CATSRIGTANSPLHF.

This rearrangement joins TRBV10-3 to TRBJ1-5; 9 bases are shared with TRBD1. The germline gives CDR1 ENHRY, CDR2 SYGVKD. Unmatched junction bases numbered 2, after V lost 2 bases and J lost 6 bases. This CDR3 spans 14 amino acids. The chain's CDR3 is CAISEGQGSQPQHF. The DNA of the CDR3 is TGTGCCATCAGTGAGGGACAGGGGTCTCAGCCCCAGCATTTT.

The chain is built from TRBV29-1 and TRBJ1-1; 9 bases fit TRBD1. CDR3 size: 14 residues. Germline CDR1 and CDR2: SQVTM and ANQGSEA. V lost 4 bases and J lost 5; bases outside the gene matches: 8. The CDR3 DNA reads TGCAGCGTTGCACAGGGGACAGGGCGGACTGAAGCTTTCTTT. Protein: CSVAQGTGRTEAFF.

The V call is TRBV28, the J call TRBJ1-4, with a possible D match to TRBD1 (5 bases). Trimming took off 5 bases at V and 0 bases at J, with 10 bases between the two ends. Germline-derived CDR1 and CDR2 are MDHEN and SYDVKM. The CDR3 has 15 amino acids. The CDR3 protein is CASSDGGSTNEKLFF. The CDR3 DNA is TGTGCCAGCAGTGACGGGGGTTCAACTAATGAAAAACTGTTTTTT.

The chain links TRBV9 to TRBJ1-3; 9 bases agree with TRBD1. The V gene's germline CDR1 is SGDLS and CDR2 YYNGEE. The trim removed 1 base at V and 3 bases at J, leaving 8 bases unmatched. The CDR3 consists of 17 residues. CDR3 DNA: TGTGCCAGCAGCGTAATCCCCGACAGGGGGAGTGGAAACACCATATATTTT. Its protein product is CASSVIPDRGSGNTIYF.

In regard to this clone: Distinct nucleotide sequences in the sample also encode this CDR3. V and J are TRBV5-1 and TRBJ2-5; maybe TRBD1 (5 bases). V lost 0 bases to trimming and J lost 5 bases, with 8 bases between them. CDR3 length: 13 amino acids. Germline assignment: CDR1 SGHRS and CDR2 YFSETQ. CDR3 protein: CASSLGQGETQYF. DNA of the CDR3: TGCGCCAGCAGCTTGGGTCAGGGTGAGACCCAGTACTTC.